The rows below give T cell receptor beta chains drawn from one sample of a study of cytotoxic CD8 clonotypes in ibrutinib-treated CLL. Assay used: immunoSEQ multiplex PCR; TCRdb lists only in-frame clones, some missing. The data contain roughly 30,000 clones, about three quarters of them singletons. The specimen comprised PBMCs, sampled after 36 months of ibrutinib treatment. Receptors were obtained from a human donor with chronic lymphocytic leukemia. CDR3s include the opening cysteine and the closing phenylalanine or tryptophan. D genes are given only for firm matches. Clone size is stated in some rows and not others, as once, few, many or a class when expanded.

V	J	D	size	DNA	CDR3
TRBV27	TRBJ1-1	.	.	TGTGCCAGCAGTTTAGATAGGGTGAACACTGAAGCTTTCTTT	CASSLDRVNTEAFF
TRBV5-4	TRBJ1-2	.	.	TGTGCCAGCAGCCGCCGGGAGGGTGGCTACACCTTC	CASSRREGGYTF
TRBV19	TRBJ1-6	TRBD1	.	TGTGCCAGTATGTCGACAGGGACGAACAATTCACCCCTCCACTTT	CASMSTGTNNSPLHF
TRBV4-2	TRBJ1-2	TRBD1	few	TGTGCCAGCAGCGCCGGGAGGATGGGGACAGGGTACTATGGCTACACCTTC	CASSAGRMGTGYYGYTF
TRBV4-1	TRBJ2-7	.	once	TGCGCCAGCAGCCAAGGTGGTGGATCCTACGAGCAGTACTTC	CASSQGGGSYEQYF
TRBV5-1	TRBJ2-6	.	.	TGCGCCAGCGGCCAGGGGTCGTTCTCTGGGGCCAACGTCCTGACTTTC	CASGQGSFSGANVLTF
TRBV6-6	TRBJ1-5	TRBD1	.	TGTGCCAGCAGGCATACAGGGGGGCGTCAGCCCCAGCATTTT	CASRHTGGRQPQHF
TRBV5-6	TRBJ1-2	TRBD1	.	TGTGCCAGCAGCCCCGACAGGGCCTATGGCTACACCTTC	CASSPDRAYGYTF
TRBV7-9	TRBJ2-7	TRBD1	.	TGTGCCAGCACCCCAGGGGGCTCCTACGAGCAGTACTTC	CASTPGGSYEQYF
TRBV29-1	TRBJ2-5	.	.	TGCAGCGGGGGCCACCAAGAGACCCAGTACTTC	CSGGHQETQYF
TRBV29-1	TRBJ1-1	.	.	TGCAGCGTTGAAGTCACAAGAACTGAAGCTTTCTTT	CSVEVTRTEAFF
TRBV30	TRBJ1-2	.	few	TGTGCCTGGAGTTTAACGTCTGCTGATGGCTACACCTTC	CAWSLTSADGYTF
TRBV5-4	TRBJ1-2	.	.	TGTGCCAGCACCCTACAGGGCCAGTATGGCTACACCTTC	CASTLQGQYGYTF
TRBV5-5	TRBJ2-5	TRBD2	few	TGTGCCAGCAGCTTACTAGCGGGGCAAGAGACCCAGTACTTC	CASSLLAGQETQYF
TRBV6-6	TRBJ2-5	.	.	TGTGCCAGCGGCCGCGTCGACAGCCAAGAGACCCAGTACTTC	CASGRVDSQETQYF
TRBV13	TRBJ2-3	.	.	TGTGCCAGCAGCGGAGGGGCTCGTAGGACAGATACGCAGTATTTT	CASSGGARRTDTQYF
TRBV2	TRBJ1-2	.	few	TGTGCCAGCAGGGGCCCGGGGTCTGGCTACACCTTC	CASRGPGSGYTF
TRBV4-1	TRBJ1-2	.	.	TGCGCCAGCAGCCAAGAGGGGGCCGCTGACTGGCTCTACACCTTC	CASSQEGAADWLYTF
TRBV10-3	TRBJ1-1	TRBD1	.	TGTGCCATCAGTACGCCGGGACAGGGACACACTGAAGCTTTCTTT	CAISTPGQGHTEAFF
TRBV27	TRBJ1-5	.	few	TGTGCCAGCAGTTTCACCGGTCAGCCCCAGCATTTT	CASSFTGQPQHF
TRBV29-1	TRBJ2-7	.	.	TGCAGCGTTGAAACGGGGGATCGTCTCTACGAGCAGTACTTC	CSVETGDRLYEQYF
TRBV12-5	TRBJ1-1	.	.	TGTGCTAGTGGATCTACCGCCTGGACTGAAGCTTTCTTT	CASGSTAWTEAFF
TRBV7-9	TRBJ2-1	TRBD2	.	TGTGCCAGCAGCCACCACTGGCGGGGGTACAATGAGCAGTTCTTC	CASSHHWRGYNEQFF
TRBV6-6	TRBJ2-5	.	once	TGTGCCAGCAGCCCGGACGAGACCCAGTACTTC	CASSPDETQYF
TRBV2	TRBJ2-5	TRBD1	.	TGTGCCAGCAGATTCACCGGGACAGGGAATAGGGAGACCCAGTACTTC	CASRFTGTGNRETQYF
TRBV7-3	TRBJ2-3	.	.	TGTGCCAGCAGCTCCACAGGTATTCTCACAGATACGCAGTATTTT	CASSSTGILTDTQYF
TRBV7-3	TRBJ1-2	TRBD1	.	TGTGCCAGCAGCTCCGGTCGGACAGGGGTCGGCTACACCTTC	CASSSGRTGVGYTF
TRBV6-1	TRBJ1-3	.	few	TGTGCCAGCAGTGAAGCTCCGTGGGGAAACACCATATATTTT	CASSEAPWGNTIYF
TRBV5-6	TRBJ2-7	.	.	TGTGCCAGCAGCTTGCCGCTCAGCTCCTACGAGCAGTACTTC	CASSLPLSSYEQYF